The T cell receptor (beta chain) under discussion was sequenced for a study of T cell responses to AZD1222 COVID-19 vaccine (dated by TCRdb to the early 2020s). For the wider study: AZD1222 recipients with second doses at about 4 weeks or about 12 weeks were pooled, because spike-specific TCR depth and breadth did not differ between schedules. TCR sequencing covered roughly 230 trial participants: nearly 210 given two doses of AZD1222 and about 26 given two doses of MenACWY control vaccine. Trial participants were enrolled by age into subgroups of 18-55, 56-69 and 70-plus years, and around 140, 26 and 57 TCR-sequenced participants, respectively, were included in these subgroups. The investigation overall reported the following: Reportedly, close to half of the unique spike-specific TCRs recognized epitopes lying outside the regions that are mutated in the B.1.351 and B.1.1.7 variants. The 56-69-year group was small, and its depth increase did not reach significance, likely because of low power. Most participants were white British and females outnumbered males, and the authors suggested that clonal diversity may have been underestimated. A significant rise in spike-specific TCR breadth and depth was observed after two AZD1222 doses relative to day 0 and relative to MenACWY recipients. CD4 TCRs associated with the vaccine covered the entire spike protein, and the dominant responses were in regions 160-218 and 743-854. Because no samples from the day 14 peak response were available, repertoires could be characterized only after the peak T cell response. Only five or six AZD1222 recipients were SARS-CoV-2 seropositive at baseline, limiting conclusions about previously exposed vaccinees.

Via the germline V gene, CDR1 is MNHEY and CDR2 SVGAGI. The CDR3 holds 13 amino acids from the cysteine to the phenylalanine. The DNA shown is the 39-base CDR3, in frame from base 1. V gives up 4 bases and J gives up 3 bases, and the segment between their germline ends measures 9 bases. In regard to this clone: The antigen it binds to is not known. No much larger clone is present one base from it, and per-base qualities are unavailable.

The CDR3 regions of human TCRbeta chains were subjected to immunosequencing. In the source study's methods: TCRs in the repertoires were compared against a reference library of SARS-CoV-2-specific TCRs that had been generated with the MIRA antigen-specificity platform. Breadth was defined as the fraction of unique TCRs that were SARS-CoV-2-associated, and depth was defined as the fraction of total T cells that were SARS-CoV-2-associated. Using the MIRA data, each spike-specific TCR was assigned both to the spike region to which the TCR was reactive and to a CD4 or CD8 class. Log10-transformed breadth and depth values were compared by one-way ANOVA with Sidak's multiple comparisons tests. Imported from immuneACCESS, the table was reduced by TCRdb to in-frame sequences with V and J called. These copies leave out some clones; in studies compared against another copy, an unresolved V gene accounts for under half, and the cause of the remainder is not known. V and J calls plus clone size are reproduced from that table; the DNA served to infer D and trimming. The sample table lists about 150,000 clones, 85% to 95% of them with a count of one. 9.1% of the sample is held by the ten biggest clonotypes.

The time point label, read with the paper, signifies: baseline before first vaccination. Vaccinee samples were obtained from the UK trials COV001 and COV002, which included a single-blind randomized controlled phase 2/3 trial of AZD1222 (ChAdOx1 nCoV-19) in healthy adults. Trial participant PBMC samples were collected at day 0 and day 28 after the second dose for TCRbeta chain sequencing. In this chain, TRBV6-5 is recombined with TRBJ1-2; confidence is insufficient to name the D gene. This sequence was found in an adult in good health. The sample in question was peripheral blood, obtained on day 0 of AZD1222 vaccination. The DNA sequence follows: TGTGCCAGCAGTTGGGAGCCTTACTATGGCTACACCTTC. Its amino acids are CASSWEPYYGYTF.